This paragraph reports one T cell receptor (beta chain). TCRdb's copy holds only in-frame clones and misses some; the assay was immunoSEQ multiplex PCR. The table includes about 16,000 clones, around 96% detected once. The data originate from a study of monozygotic twins with cystic fibrosis. The sequencing sample was made of blood. This clonotype originated in a girl aged 2 to 10 with cystic fibrosis.

In DNA, the CDR3 is TGTGCCAGCTCTCTTGGGGCAGGGGGAACCTACGAGCAGTACTTC. It translates to CASSLGAGGTYEQYF. J is TRBJ2-5 and V is TRBV18; 7 bases match TRBD1. The J call is uncertain, as TRBJ2-7 better fits the DNA end. The CDR3 has 15 residues. From germline, CDR1 is KGHSH and CDR2 LQKENI.